A selection of T cell receptor beta chains follows, all from one sample in a study of CXCR3-negative and CXCR3-positive naive CD8 T cells. TCRdb reprocessed the 5' RACE reads; each CDR3 protein has one entry and no DNA is given. The ten top clones account for 1.1%, within a sample of about 98,000 distinct CDR3 sequences. Sample: naive CXCR3+ CD8+ T cells from blood. All receptors come from a human donor in good health. Some clones in this sample may be carry-over from other donors' samples. Each CDR3 is given with its conserved first and last residue.

V gene	J gene	CDR3 protein
TRBV15	TRBJ2-7	CATSRAGNSYEQYF
TRBV20-1	TRBJ2-2	CSARSVLAGETGELFF
TRBV7-9	TRBJ1-5	CASSSDKGQAYPNQPQHF
TRBV20-1	TRBJ2-5	CSARAVSVETQYF
TRBV4-3	TRBJ2-7	CASSQEFSAPYEQYF
TRBV7-2	TRBJ2-7	CASSARQGMAYEQYF
TRBV7-6	TRBJ2-1	CASSLAGTGIGGYNEQFF
TRBV29-1	TRBJ2-7	CSVEGLADNSYEQYF
TRBV10-3	TRBJ2-1	CAISEPTPEQFF
TRBV7-2	TRBJ2-7	CASSLGPPRREYEQYF
TRBV10-2	TRBJ2-7	CASSESLGTRVPRDEQYF
TRBV6-4	TRBJ2-1	CASSDSAESYNEQFF
TRBV7-9	TRBJ2-1	CASSLTLTAHEQFF
TRBV27	TRBJ1-1	CASSFTGDTAFF
TRBV21-1	TRBJ2-7	CASSQGRLSSYEQYF
TRBV10-3	TRBJ2-5	CAISDNPPGSRETQYF
TRBV7-8	TRBJ2-7	CASSLIAGGVEQYF
TRBV28	TRBJ2-4	CASSFRGRTASIQYF
TRBV6-5	TRBJ2-1	CASSLQGSRQFF
TRBV5-1	TRBJ1-5	CASSLMGGPQHF
TRBV5-4	TRBJ1-6	CASSLAQESSPLHF
TRBV20-1	TRBJ2-1	CSAVAGEYNEQFF
TRBV7-6	TRBJ2-7	CASSLPGPTYEQYF
TRBV7-6	TRBJ2-7	CASSLGGGPGQPYEQYF
TRBV20-1	TRBJ2-2	CSATPSQGITGELFF
TRBV10-1	TRBJ1-2	CASSPGLIYGYTF
TRBV7-9	TRBJ2-1	CASSVVSNEQFF
TRBV5-1	TRBJ2-2	CASEVVVNTGELFF
TRBV4-1	TRBJ1-2	CASSQGDEGGYGYTF
TRBV7-2	TRBJ2-1	CASSQELGHLGDNEQFF
TRBV14	TRBJ2-1	CASSQEGLRAGLGNEQFF